This T cell receptor beta chain was captured by sequencing in a study of siplizumab effects on memory and regulatory T cells. Clones were read by immunoSEQ multiplex PCR, and TCRdb kept only the in-frame ones, dropping some. The sample lists about 56,000 clones, around 97% seen once, with 0.95% to 1.4% in the top ten. Germline trimming cut 5 bases from V and 3 bases from J; bases unmatched to any gene: 3. CDR1 is MDHEN, CDR2 SYDVKM, per germline. The CDR3 is 13 amino acids. The rearrangement uses TRBV28 and TRBJ2-7; 8 nucleotides match TRBD2. Sequencing input: naive CD8+ T cells sorted from blood. This TCR derives from a human donor in good health. CDR3 amino acids: CASSHREGYEQYF. The CDR3 DNA sequence: TGTGCCAGCAGTCACCGGGAGGGCTACGAGCAGTACTTC.